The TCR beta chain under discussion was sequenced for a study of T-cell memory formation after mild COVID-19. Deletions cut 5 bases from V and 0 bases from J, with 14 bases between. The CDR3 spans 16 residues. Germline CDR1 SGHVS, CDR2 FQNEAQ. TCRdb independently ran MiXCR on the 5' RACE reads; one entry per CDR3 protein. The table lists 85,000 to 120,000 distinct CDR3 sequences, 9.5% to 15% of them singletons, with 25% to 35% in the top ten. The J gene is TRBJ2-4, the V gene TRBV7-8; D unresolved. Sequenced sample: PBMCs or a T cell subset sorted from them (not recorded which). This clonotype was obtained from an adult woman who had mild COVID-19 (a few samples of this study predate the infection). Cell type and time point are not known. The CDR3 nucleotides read TGTGCCAGCAGCATACACGGAGCTTTAGCCAAAAACATTCAGTACTTC. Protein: CASSIHGALAKNIQYF.